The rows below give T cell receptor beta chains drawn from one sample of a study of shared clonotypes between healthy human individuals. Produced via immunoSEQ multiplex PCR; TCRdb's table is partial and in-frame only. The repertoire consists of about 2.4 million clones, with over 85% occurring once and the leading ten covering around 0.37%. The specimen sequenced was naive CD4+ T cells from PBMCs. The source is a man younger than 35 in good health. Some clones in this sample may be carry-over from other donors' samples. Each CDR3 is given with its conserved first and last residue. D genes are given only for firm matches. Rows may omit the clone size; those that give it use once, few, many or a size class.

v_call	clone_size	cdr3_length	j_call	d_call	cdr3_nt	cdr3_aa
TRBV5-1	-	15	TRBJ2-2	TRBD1	TGCGCCAGCAGTCCCCCGGGACAGGGGACCGGGGAGCTGTTTTTT	CASSPPGQGTGELFF
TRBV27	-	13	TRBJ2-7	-	TGTGCCAGCAGTTGGACGGGCAACTACGAGCAGTACTTC	CASSWTGNYEQYF
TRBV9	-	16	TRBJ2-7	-	TGTGCCAGCAGCGTAGCGGGGACACGGTATCCCTACGAGCAGTACTTC	CASSVAGTRYPYEQYF
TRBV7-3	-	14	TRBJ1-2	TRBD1	TGTGCCAGCAGCCCCGGACAGGGGAACTATGGCTACACCTTC	CASSPGQGNYGYTF
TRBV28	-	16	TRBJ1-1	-	TGTGCCAGCACTCCCTCGCTCGGGTCTCGGAACACTGAAGCTTTCTTT	CASTPSLGSRNTEAFF
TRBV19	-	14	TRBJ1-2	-	TGTGCCAGTAGTATTTTCGCAGGGGAAGGAGGCTACACCTTC	CASSIFAGEGGYTF
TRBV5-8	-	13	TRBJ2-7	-	TGTGCCAGCAGCTTGGGAAGAGGGCACGAGCAGTACTTC	CASSLGRGHEQYF
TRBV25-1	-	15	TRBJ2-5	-	TGTGCCAGCAGTGACTGGACTAACCCTGGAGAGACCCAGTACTTC	CASSDWTNPGETQYF
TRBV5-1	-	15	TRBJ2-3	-	TGCGCCAGCAGCCCCGGGACTCTAAACACAGATACGCAGTATTTT	CASSPGTLNTDTQYF
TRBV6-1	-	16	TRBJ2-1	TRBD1	TGTGCCAGCAGTGAAACCTACAGGGGCGCCTACAATGAGCAGTTCTTC	CASSETYRGAYNEQFF
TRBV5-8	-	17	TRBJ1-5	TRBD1	TGTGCCAGCAGTTTCGACAGGGGTGGCAGGTTAAGTCAGCCCCAGCATTTT	CASSFDRGGRLSQPQHF
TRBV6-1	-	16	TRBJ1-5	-	TGTGCCAGCAGTGAAGCGCTTCGGGGGTACGTTCAGCCCCAGCATTTT	CASSEALRGYVQPQHF
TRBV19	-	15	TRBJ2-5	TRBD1	TGTGCCAGTAGTAGAACTACAGGGGGCGCGGAGACCCAGTACTTC	CASSRTTGGAETQYF
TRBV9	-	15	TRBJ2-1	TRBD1	TGTGCCAGCAGCGTAGACGGACAGGGTCAAAATGAGCAGTTCTTC	CASSVDGQGQNEQFF
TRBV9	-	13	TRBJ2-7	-	TGTGCCAGCAGCGTAGTGGGGGAAACCGAGCAGTACTTC	CASSVVGETEQYF
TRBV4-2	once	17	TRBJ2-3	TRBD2	TGTGCCAGCAGCCAAGATCCCCCCGGGGGGTTCACAGATACGCAGTATTTT	CASSQDPPGGFTDTQYF
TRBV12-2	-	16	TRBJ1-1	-	TGTGCAAGTCGCTTAGCGTCAAGACAGAAGAACACTGAAGCTTTCTTT	CASRLASRQKNTEAFF
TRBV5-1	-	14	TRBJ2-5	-	TGCGCCAGCAGCTTGTTGGGCGTCCAAGAGACCCAGTACTTC	CASSLLGVQETQYF
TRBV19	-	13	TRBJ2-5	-	TGTGCCAGTAGTATAGTTTACCAAGAGACCCAGTACTTC	CASSIVYQETQYF
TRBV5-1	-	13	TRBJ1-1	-	TGCGCCAGCAGAATTGGCCGGGACACTGAAGCTTTCTTT	CASRIGRDTEAFF
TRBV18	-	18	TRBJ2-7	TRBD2	TGTGCCAGCTCACCCCGGGCGCTAGCGGGAGTAATGGGGGACGAGCAGTACTTC	CASSPRALAGVMGDEQYF
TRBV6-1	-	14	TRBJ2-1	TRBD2	TGTGCCAGCAGCTGGAGCGGGAGTGGTAATGAGCAGTTCTTC	CASSWSGSGNEQFF
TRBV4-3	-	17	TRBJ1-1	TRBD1	TGCGCCAGCAGCCGACTGACCGGGACAGGGGCGAACACTGAAGCTTTCTTT	CASSRLTGTGANTEAFF
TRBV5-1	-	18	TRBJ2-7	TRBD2	TGCGCCAGCAGCTTGGAAACTAGCGGGATGCTACTTCGAGGCGAGCAGTACTTC	CASSLETSGMLLRGEQYF
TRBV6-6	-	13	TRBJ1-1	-	TGTGCCAGTACCCGACAGGAGAACACTGAAGCTTTCTTT	CASTRQENTEAFF
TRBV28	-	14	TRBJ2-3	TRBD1	TGTGCCAGCGGTTGGGACAGGGGAACAGATACGCAGTATTTT	CASGWDRGTDTQYF